Listed below are T cell receptor beta chains from one sample, sequenced in a study of T cell clonotyping in hematopoietic cell transplantation. The assay was immunoSEQ multiplex PCR, and TCRdb's table has in-frame clones only and misses some. The profile covers around 28,000 clones, with 82% appearing a single time and around 2% taken by the ten largest. The sequencing used peripheral blood mononuclear cells, collected before stem cell transplant. Receptors were obtained from a man between 35 and 55 years old with acute myeloid leukemia. Some clones in this sample may be carry-over from other donors' samples. Both conserved end residues are part of each CDR3. Each record gives: D gene, V gene, clone size, J gene, CDR3 DNA, CDR3 protein. D genes are given only for firm matches. The size of a clone is reported for some rows only, either as once, few or many, or as a class for expanded clones.

d_call: NA
v_call: TRBV7-6
clone_size: NA
j_call: TRBJ2-7
cdr3_nt: TGTGCCAGCAGCCCTGGACTCGATAGTAGCCTCGAGCAGTACTTC
cdr3_aa: CASSPGLDSSLEQYF

d_call: TRBD1
v_call: TRBV7-8
clone_size: NA
j_call: TRBJ2-7
cdr3_nt: TGTGCCAGCAGCTACTACCGGGACAGAACCTACGAGCAGTACTTC
cdr3_aa: CASSYYRDRTYEQYF

d_call: TRBD1
v_call: TRBV5-4
clone_size: once
j_call: TRBJ1-1
cdr3_nt: TGTGCCAGCAGCTTGGCAGGGCCAGGGGGAGGGAACACTGAAGCTTTCTTT
cdr3_aa: CASSLAGPGGGNTEAFF

d_call: NA
v_call: TRBV5-1
clone_size: NA
j_call: TRBJ2-5
cdr3_nt: TGCGCCAGCTCCTTTGGGAAGTTCAGTGAGACCCAGTACTTC
cdr3_aa: CASSFGKFSETQYF

d_call: NA
v_call: TRBV28
clone_size: NA
j_call: TRBJ2-5
cdr3_nt: TGTGCCAGCACCTCGGTCGAGACCCAGTACTTC
cdr3_aa: CASTSVETQYF

d_call: TRBD2
v_call: TRBV7-3
clone_size: NA
j_call: TRBJ2-1
cdr3_nt: TGTGCCAGCAGCTTAAGCCAGGTGACTAGCGGGGAGCAGTTCTTC
cdr3_aa: CASSLSQVTSGEQFF

d_call: NA
v_call: TRBV2
clone_size: NA
j_call: TRBJ1-2
cdr3_nt: TGTGCCAGCAGTGAAGGGATCTCCTATGGCTACACCTTC
cdr3_aa: CASSEGISYGYTF

d_call: NA
v_call: TRBV20-1
clone_size: NA
j_call: TRBJ1-2
cdr3_nt: TGCAGTGGGGACACGAACTATGGCTACACCTTC
cdr3_aa: CSGDTNYGYTF

d_call: TRBD1
v_call: TRBV28
clone_size: NA
j_call: TRBJ1-1
cdr3_nt: TGTGCCAGCAGTTTCCGGGACAGGGAGAACACTGAAGCTTTCTTT
cdr3_aa: CASSFRDRENTEAFF

d_call: TRBD1
v_call: TRBV30
clone_size: NA
j_call: TRBJ2-7
cdr3_nt: TGTGCCTGGAGCAAGCCGACAGGGATTCGGTACGAGCAGTACTTC
cdr3_aa: CAWSKPTGIRYEQYF

d_call: NA
v_call: TRBV5-4
clone_size: NA
j_call: TRBJ1-1
cdr3_nt: TGTGCCAGCAGCTTGGGAAGGGGGGGATACACTGAAGCTTTCTTT
cdr3_aa: CASSLGRGGYTEAFF

d_call: NA
v_call: TRBV2
clone_size: few
j_call: TRBJ1-1
cdr3_nt: TGTGCCAGCAGTGTCGAGGGGCGTTACACTGAAGCTTTCTTT
cdr3_aa: CASSVEGRYTEAFF

d_call: NA
v_call: TRBV25-1
clone_size: NA
j_call: TRBJ2-2
cdr3_nt: TGTGCCAGCAGTGAAGCTGGGTACACCGGGGAGCTGTTTTTT
cdr3_aa: CASSEAGYTGELFF

d_call: NA
v_call: TRBV30
clone_size: once
j_call: TRBJ2-6
cdr3_nt: TGTGCCTGGACCAGGGTTGGGGCCAACGTCCTGACTTTC
cdr3_aa: CAWTRVGANVLTF

d_call: NA
v_call: TRBV30
clone_size: NA
j_call: TRBJ2-7
cdr3_nt: NA
cdr3_aa: CAWSVGTGSYEQHF

d_call: TRBD2
v_call: TRBV28
clone_size: NA
j_call: TRBJ2-7
cdr3_nt: TGTGCCAGCAGTTTGGGACTAGCGGGGGTCATTTACGAGCAGTACTTC
cdr3_aa: CASSLGLAGVIYEQYF

d_call: NA
v_call: TRBV6-1
clone_size: NA
j_call: TRBJ1-1
cdr3_nt: TGTGCCACCATCGGTATATTGAACACTGAAGCTTTCTTT
cdr3_aa: CATIGILNTEAFF

d_call: NA
v_call: TRBV5-1
clone_size: NA
j_call: TRBJ1-4
cdr3_nt: TGCGCCAGCAGCACACAGGACAGCCGAAAAGGTCTGTTTTTT
cdr3_aa: CASSTQDSRKGLFF

d_call: NA
v_call: TRBV4-3
clone_size: few
j_call: TRBJ1-6
cdr3_nt: TGCGCCAGCAGCCGACCAGGGCCGAATTCACCCCTCCACTTT
cdr3_aa: CASSRPGPNSPLHF

d_call: TRBD1
v_call: TRBV10-1
clone_size: NA
j_call: TRBJ1-4
cdr3_nt: TGCGCCAACAGGGGTGGCACTAATGAAAAACTGTTTTTT
cdr3_aa: CANRGGTNEKLFF

d_call: NA
v_call: TRBV11-3
clone_size: NA
j_call: TRBJ2-1
cdr3_nt: TGTGCCAGCAGCCCATTCGTCGGGGGCCCACCGAATGGTGAGCAGTTCTTC
cdr3_aa: CASSPFVGGPPNGEQFF

d_call: NA
v_call: TRBV7-9
clone_size: NA
j_call: TRBJ1-5
cdr3_nt: TGTGCCAGCAGCTTAGAGACCGGGACAATGAGTCAGCCCCAGCATTTT
cdr3_aa: CASSLETGTMSQPQHF

d_call: TRBD1
v_call: TRBV5-1
clone_size: once
j_call: TRBJ1-2
cdr3_nt: TGCGCCAGCAGCTCTCCACAACCGGGACAGGGGATTTACTATGGCTACACCTTC
cdr3_aa: CASSSPQPGQGIYYGYTF

d_call: TRBD2
v_call: TRBV7-2
clone_size: NA
j_call: TRBJ2-7
cdr3_nt: TGTGCCAGCAGCCCGCAGACGGGGGGTGGCGAGCAGTACTTC
cdr3_aa: CASSPQTGGGEQYF

d_call: NA
v_call: TRBV9
clone_size: NA
j_call: TRBJ2-2
cdr3_nt: TGTGCCAGCAGCGTAGTCGGCGGGGGCTCCGGGGAGCTGTTTTTT
cdr3_aa: CASSVVGGGSGELFF

d_call: NA
v_call: TRBV5-1
clone_size: few
j_call: TRBJ2-5
cdr3_nt: TGCGCCAGCAGCTTGGAGCGGACCCAGTACTTC
cdr3_aa: CASSLERTQYF

d_call: NA
v_call: TRBV25-1
clone_size: NA
j_call: TRBJ2-3
cdr3_nt: TGTGCCAGCAGTACGCCGACTAGAAACCTCGGTACGCAGTATTTT
cdr3_aa: CASSTPTRNLGTQYF

d_call: NA
v_call: TRBV4-3
clone_size: NA
j_call: TRBJ2-7
cdr3_nt: TGCGCCAGTAGCGGAACAGGGCACTACGAGCAGTACTTC
cdr3_aa: CASSGTGHYEQYF

d_call: NA
v_call: TRBV10-2
clone_size: NA
j_call: TRBJ2-2
cdr3_nt: TGCGCCAGCACCGAGGGGCGGGAAGACACCGGGGAGCTGTTTTTT
cdr3_aa: CASTEGREDTGELFF

d_call: TRBD2
v_call: TRBV5-5
clone_size: NA
j_call: TRBJ2-7
cdr3_nt: TGTGCCAGCAGCCCAGGACTAGCTCTCGCCTACGAGCAGTACTTC
cdr3_aa: CASSPGLALAYEQYF

d_call: NA
v_call: TRBV6-5
clone_size: NA
j_call: TRBJ1-1
cdr3_nt: TGTGCCAGCAGTTACACCTACAACACTGAAGCTTTCTTT
cdr3_aa: CASSYTYNTEAFF

d_call: TRBD1
v_call: TRBV6-4
clone_size: once
j_call: TRBJ2-7
cdr3_nt: TGTGCCCGACCGGGACAGGGGGAGCGCGAGCAGTACTTC
cdr3_aa: CARPGQGEREQYF

d_call: NA
v_call: TRBV19
clone_size: few
j_call: TRBJ1-2
cdr3_nt: TGTGCCAGTAAATATGGTTATGGCTACACCTTC
cdr3_aa: CASKYGYGYTF

d_call: NA
v_call: TRBV5-1
clone_size: few
j_call: TRBJ1-2
cdr3_nt: TGCGCCAGCAGCTTGTCGACAGGACCCTATGGCTACACCTTC
cdr3_aa: CASSLSTGPYGYTF

d_call: TRBD1
v_call: TRBV6-6
clone_size: NA
j_call: TRBJ2-7
cdr3_nt: TGTGCCAGCAGTTACGAGGCAGGGGGCAATTATGAGCAGTACTTC
cdr3_aa: CASSYEAGGNYEQYF

d_call: NA
v_call: TRBV7-3
clone_size: NA
j_call: TRBJ2-3
cdr3_nt: TGTGCCAGCAGCTTAGGGAGGGGGGTCACAGATACGCAGTATTTT
cdr3_aa: CASSLGRGVTDTQYF

d_call: NA
v_call: TRBV11-2
clone_size: NA
j_call: TRBJ1-1
cdr3_nt: TGTGCCAGCAGCTTCAACAGGTGGGGTGTCACTGAAGCTTTCTTT
cdr3_aa: CASSFNRWGVTEAFF

d_call: TRBD2
v_call: TRBV4-1
clone_size: NA
j_call: TRBJ2-2
cdr3_nt: TGCGCCAGCAGCCAATCGGTAGCGGGAGCCGGGGAGCTGTTTTTT
cdr3_aa: CASSQSVAGAGELFF

d_call: TRBD1
v_call: TRBV30
clone_size: NA
j_call: TRBJ2-7
cdr3_nt: TGTGCCTGGGATCGACAGGGAGTCCACGAGCAGTACTTC
cdr3_aa: CAWDRQGVHEQYF

d_call: NA
v_call: TRBV6-1
clone_size: NA
j_call: TRBJ1-3
cdr3_nt: TGTGCCAGCAGTGAAGTATGGCTGCACTCTGGAAACACCATATATTTT
cdr3_aa: CASSEVWLHSGNTIYF

d_call: NA
v_call: TRBV9
clone_size: once
j_call: TRBJ1-2
cdr3_nt: TGTGCCAGCAGCGGGGATCCGGGCCGTCACAATATCCACCACACCTTC
cdr3_aa: CASSGDPGRHNIHHTF

d_call: NA
v_call: TRBV7-9
clone_size: NA
j_call: TRBJ2-1
cdr3_nt: TGTGCCAGCTCAAGGGGAGGAACCTACAATGAGCAGTTCTTC
cdr3_aa: CASSRGGTYNEQFF

d_call: TRBD1
v_call: TRBV10-2
clone_size: NA
j_call: TRBJ2-5
cdr3_nt: TGCGCCAGCAGTGAGCCAGGGGGCGTGAAGACCCAGTACTTC
cdr3_aa: CASSEPGGVKTQYF

d_call: NA
v_call: TRBV6-1
clone_size: NA
j_call: TRBJ1-1
cdr3_nt: TGTGCCAGCAGTGAAAGTACGGGGCTCAACACTGAAGCTTTCTTT
cdr3_aa: CASSESTGLNTEAFF

d_call: NA
v_call: TRBV30
clone_size: NA
j_call: TRBJ1-3
cdr3_nt: TGTGCCTGGAGTGTTGGGAATTCTGGAAACACCATATATTTT
cdr3_aa: CAWSVGNSGNTIYF

d_call: NA
v_call: TRBV7-9
clone_size: NA
j_call: TRBJ1-1
cdr3_nt: TGTGCCAGCAGCGCCCTCCAGGGAGGAGGGACTGAAGCTTTCTTT
cdr3_aa: CASSALQGGGTEAFF

d_call: NA
v_call: TRBV28
clone_size: NA
j_call: TRBJ2-5
cdr3_nt: TGTGCCAGCAGATCGTACCGGCAAGAGACCCAGTACTTC
cdr3_aa: CASRSYRQETQYF

d_call: TRBD2
v_call: TRBV28
clone_size: NA
j_call: TRBJ2-2
cdr3_nt: TGTGCCAGCAGTTCCGGACTAGCGAGGAACACCGGGGAGCTGTTTTTT
cdr3_aa: CASSSGLARNTGELFF

d_call: TRBD1
v_call: TRBV7-2
clone_size: NA
j_call: TRBJ2-6
cdr3_nt: TGTGCCAGCAGCATAACCGGGACAGGGTATACCGGGGCCAACGTCCTGACTTTC
cdr3_aa: CASSITGTGYTGANVLTF

d_call: NA
v_call: TRBV2
clone_size: once
j_call: TRBJ1-2
cdr3_nt: TGTGCCAGCAGTAGGCGAGTGCGTCTAGGCTACACCTTC
cdr3_aa: CASSRRVRLGYTF

d_call: TRBD1
v_call: TRBV29-1
clone_size: NA
j_call: TRBJ1-3
cdr3_nt: TGCAGCGTTAGACAGGGGGCTTATGGAAACACCATATATTTT
cdr3_aa: CSVRQGAYGNTIYF

d_call: TRBD1
v_call: TRBV15
clone_size: NA
j_call: TRBJ1-2
cdr3_nt: TGTGCCACCAGCAGTTTCGGGACAGAAAGCTATGGCTACACCTTC
cdr3_aa: CATSSFGTESYGYTF